The sequence of this T cell receptor beta chain was determined in a study of blood T cell repertoires in COVID-19. Only in-frame clones appear in the TCRdb table, and some are missing; sequencing was by immunoSEQ multiplex PCR. Of approximately 250,000 clones in the sample, about 87% were seen once. The CDR3 is made up of 14 amino acids. The trim removed 6 bases at V and 5 bases at J, leaving 10 bases unmatched. Germline V lookup: CDR1 SGHKS, CDR2 YYEKEE (reference sequence). The rearrangement links TRBV5-5 to TRBJ2-7, with 8 bases aligning to TRBD1. Sequenced: peripheral blood. The receptor was isolated from a human donor in a cohort sampled during active COVID-19. The CDR3 loop reads CASNSRQGAHEQYF. The CDR3 DNA reads as TGTGCCAGCAACTCTAGGCAGGGGGCCCACGAGCAGTACTTC.